A selection of T cell receptor beta chains follows, all from one sample in a study of stem cell transplantation in POMP-related autoinflammatory disease. Profiled with immunoSEQ multiplex PCR; TCRdb holds only in-frame clones, not every one. The data hold 9,000 to 10,000 clones, with about 85% observed a single time. Sequenced material: CD4+ T cells from PBMCs, taken after stem cell transplantation. These TCRs come from a human patient with POMP-related autoinflammation and immune dysregulation (PRAID). The graft donor may have given rise to some T cells. Each CDR3 is given with its conserved first and last residue. Fields, in order: V gene, clone size, D gene, J gene, CDR3 DNA, CDR3 protein. A D gene is named only where the DNA matches it firmly. Some rows have no size entry. The others give once, few or many, or a class for an expanded clone.

v_call: TRBV11-2; clone_size: few; d_call: TRBD1; j_call: TRBJ1-5; cdr3_nt: TGTGCCAGCAGCTGGGGCGCCGGGACAGGGGGTCAGCCCCAGCATTTT; cdr3_aa: CASSWGAGTGGQPQHF
v_call: TRBV2; clone_size: -; d_call: -; j_call: TRBJ1-5; cdr3_nt: TGTGCCAGCAGTGATGAGGCAGGGGTCAATCAGCCCCAGCATTTT; cdr3_aa: CASSDEAGVNQPQHF
v_call: TRBV6-5; clone_size: once; d_call: TRBD1; j_call: TRBJ2-1; cdr3_nt: TGTGCCAGCAGTCCGGGACAGCAGCAGTTCTTC; cdr3_aa: CASSPGQQQFF
v_call: TRBV24-1; clone_size: -; d_call: TRBD2; j_call: TRBJ2-1; cdr3_nt: TGTGCCACCAGTGACACTAGCGGTACCTCCTACAATGAGCAGTTCTTC; cdr3_aa: CATSDTSGTSYNEQFF
v_call: TRBV6-2/TRBV6-3; clone_size: -; d_call: TRBD1; j_call: TRBJ1-6; cdr3_nt: TGTGCCAGCAGCCGCCCGGACAGGGATTCTTCACCCCTCCACTTT; cdr3_aa: CASSRPDRDSSPLHF
v_call: TRBV28; clone_size: -; d_call: -; j_call: TRBJ2-7; cdr3_nt: TGTGCCAGCAGTTTGGGTATAGACACCTACGAGCAGTACTTC; cdr3_aa: CASSLGIDTYEQYF
v_call: TRBV9; clone_size: few; d_call: TRBD1; j_call: TRBJ2-7; cdr3_nt: TGTGCCAGCAGCCCACCAGGGACAGGCGAGCAGTACTTC; cdr3_aa: CASSPPGTGEQYF
v_call: TRBV9; clone_size: -; d_call: TRBD1; j_call: TRBJ1-2; cdr3_nt: TGTGCCAGCAGCGTAGAACAGGGGGGATATGGCTACACCTTC; cdr3_aa: CASSVEQGGYGYTF
v_call: TRBV7-2; clone_size: -; d_call: TRBD1; j_call: TRBJ2-7; cdr3_nt: TGTGCCAGCAGCTTATTCCCCCAGGGGGCGTTAAACGAGCAGTACTTC; cdr3_aa: CASSLFPQGALNEQYF
v_call: TRBV5-1; clone_size: -; d_call: TRBD1; j_call: TRBJ2-1; cdr3_nt: TGCGCCGGCAGCTCTAAAATTGGACAGGGGGCCCCCTACAATGAGCAGTTCTTC; cdr3_aa: CAGSSKIGQGAPYNEQFF
v_call: TRBV7-7; clone_size: -; d_call: -; j_call: TRBJ2-7; cdr3_nt: TGTGCTAGCAGCTTACAGCCTAGCTCCCACGAGCAGTACTTC; cdr3_aa: CASSLQPSSHEQYF
v_call: TRBV29-1; clone_size: few; d_call: -; j_call: TRBJ1-2; cdr3_nt: TGCGCGCTAGGTGGGGCTTATGGCTACACCTTC; cdr3_aa: CALGGAYGYTF
v_call: TRBV3-1/TRBV3-2; clone_size: -; d_call: TRBD2; j_call: TRBJ2-3; cdr3_nt: TGTGCCAGCAGCCGTCTTGGGACTAGCGGGAGGCGAGATACGCAGTATTTT; cdr3_aa: CASSRLGTSGRRDTQYF
v_call: TRBV15; clone_size: -; d_call: -; j_call: TRBJ2-1; cdr3_nt: TGTGCCACCAGCAGAGGAAATGAGCAGTTCTTC; cdr3_aa: CATSRGNEQFF
v_call: TRBV9; clone_size: -; d_call: TRBD2; j_call: TRBJ2-1; cdr3_nt: TGTGCCAGCAGCGTAGTCCCAGCGGGAGGGTACAATGAGCAGTTCTTC; cdr3_aa: CASSVVPAGGYNEQFF
v_call: TRBV29-1; clone_size: -; d_call: TRBD2; j_call: TRBJ2-1; cdr3_nt: TGCAGCGTTGACCGAGGACTAGCTGGCTTTGGGAATGAGCAGTTCTTC; cdr3_aa: CSVDRGLAGFGNEQFF
v_call: TRBV7-3; clone_size: -; d_call: TRBD2; j_call: TRBJ2-3; cdr3_nt: TGTGCCAGCAGCTACCGGATCGGGAGGCCAGATACGCAGTATTTT; cdr3_aa: CASSYRIGRPDTQYF
v_call: TRBV24-1; clone_size: -; d_call: -; j_call: TRBJ2-1; cdr3_nt: TGTGCCACCAGTGGTGGGCACGGTGAGCAGTTCTTC; cdr3_aa: CATSGGHGEQFF
v_call: TRBV19; clone_size: -; d_call: -; j_call: TRBJ2-7; cdr3_nt: TGTGCCAGTAGTATGCAAGGGACGTACGAGCAGTACTTC; cdr3_aa: CASSMQGTYEQYF
v_call: TRBV7-2; clone_size: -; d_call: -; j_call: TRBJ2-7; cdr3_nt: TGTGCCAGCAGCACTCAACTCGGCCTGGGGCAGTACTTC; cdr3_aa: CASSTQLGLGQYF
v_call: TRBV14; clone_size: -; d_call: -; j_call: TRBJ2-7; cdr3_nt: TGTGCCAGCAGCCCCGGTGGTTCCACAAGTCGGCACTTC; cdr3_aa: CASSPGGSTSRHF
v_call: TRBV27; clone_size: few; d_call: -; j_call: TRBJ2-2; cdr3_nt: TGTGCCAGCAGTTTAAGGGGCGGGTTCACCGGGGAGCTGTTTTTT; cdr3_aa: CASSLRGGFTGELFF
v_call: TRBV6-4; clone_size: -; d_call: -; j_call: TRBJ2-1; cdr3_nt: TGTGCCAGCAGTCAGTCCGGGTCCTCCTACAATGAGCAGTTCTTC; cdr3_aa: CASSQSGSSYNEQFF
v_call: TRBV12-5; clone_size: -; d_call: -; j_call: TRBJ2-5; cdr3_nt: TGTGCTAGTGGTTTGGTACTGGGCGGGCGGTACCAAGAGACCCAGTACTTC; cdr3_aa: CASGLVLGGRYQETQYF
v_call: TRBV7-9; clone_size: few; d_call: TRBD1; j_call: TRBJ2-2; cdr3_nt: TGTGCCAGCAGCTTTAAAACAGGGGCGAACACCGGGGAGCTGTTTTTT; cdr3_aa: CASSFKTGANTGELFF
v_call: TRBV6-1; clone_size: -; d_call: -; j_call: TRBJ1-1; cdr3_nt: TGTGCCAGCAGTGACCGACGGACGGAAGCTTTCTTT; cdr3_aa: CASSDRRTEAFF
v_call: TRBV11-3; clone_size: -; d_call: TRBD2; j_call: TRBJ2-1; cdr3_nt: TGTGCCAGCAGCATCGGAGCGGGAAGGCAAGGTGAGCAGTTCTTC; cdr3_aa: CASSIGAGRQGEQFF
v_call: TRBV7-9; clone_size: -; d_call: TRBD1; j_call: TRBJ2-1; cdr3_nt: TGTGCCAGCAGCACGCGGGACAGGGGGAACAATGAGCAGTTCTTC; cdr3_aa: CASSTRDRGNNEQFF
v_call: TRBV7-9; clone_size: -; d_call: -; j_call: TRBJ2-2; cdr3_nt: TGTGCCAGCAGCTTAGTCGTCAGGACCGGGGAGCTGTTTTTT; cdr3_aa: CASSLVVRTGELFF